This paragraph reports one TCR beta chain. Its antigen is currently not known. No per-base quality is available; no much larger clone lies one base away. This sample is drawn from a study of blood T cell repertoires in COVID-19 (dated by TCRdb to about 2020). Context from the whole study: Samples from collaborators originated in the United States, Italy and Spain and spanned both the acute and convalescent phases of COVID-19. The prospective study material was composed of cDNA or gDNA derived from T cells, B-cell-depleted T cells, or PBMCs. Subjects who had been exposed to COVID-19, were actively infected with it, or had recovered from it provided the deeply sampled blood TCRbeta repertoires that made up the dataset. The repertoires were released in a freely available public database meant as a resource for research on the immune response to SARS-CoV-2. The samples were drawn from two sources: the first 160 participants of the ongoing ImmuneRACE study, and fewer than 1,500 subjects contributed by 6 global collaborators. Nearly every sample came with metadata listing a de-identified subject ID, COVID-19 status, age in years and sex. Where available, HLA class I and class II types were obtained from metadata supplied by the sample provider rather than from assay-based typing.

TCRbeta CDR3 regions were amplified from genomic DNA by means of the immunoSEQ Assay, a bias-controlled multiplex PCR. The study's processing was this. Within the assay, amplification of reference gene primers was used to estimate how many nucleated cells each sample contained. To quantify the absolute abundance of each unique TCRbeta CDR3 rearrangement, sequence reads were collapsed and filtered. For each sample, productive Simpson clonality was calculated as the square root of Simpson's diversity index across productive rearrangements. Imported from immuneACCESS, the table was reduced by TCRdb to in-frame sequences with V and J called. These copies leave out some clones; in studies compared against another copy, an unresolved V gene accounts for under half, and the cause of the remainder is not known. V and J calls and clone size follow that table, whereas D and trimming were derived from the DNA. Counted in this sample were approximately 88,000 clones; about nine tenths of them appeared once. The ten largest clones capture roughly 15% of the sample.

Study-wide findings and limitations: Clinical and demographic metadata were provided uncurated, with the amount varying by source and participant.

The cysteine opens and the phenylalanine closes a CDR3 of 11 amino acids. Just the 33-base CDR3 DNA is kept, in frame starting at base 1. Per the germline V gene, SGHRS is the CDR1 and YFSETQ is the CDR2. V loses 10 bases, J loses 10 bases, and the germline ends lie 12 bases apart. The collaborating institutions used their own protocols to collect whole blood in K2EDTA tubes. Collaborator samples were shipped for TCRbeta analysis as frozen whole blood, isolated PBMCs, or DNA extracted from either sample type. Sequencing input: peripheral blood. Recombination connected TRBV5-1 to TRBJ1-6, and the D gene may be TRBD1, 5 bases matching. This clonotype was obtained from a male donor with acute or convalescent COVID-19. The nucleotide sequence is TGCGCCCGGCGGGGCGAGTCACCCCTCCACTTT. Translated, this gives CARRGESPLHF.